A single sample gave rise to the 2 T cell receptor beta chains below, sequenced in a study of cytomegalovirus exposure and HLA in healthy donors. It was with 60 Vbeta and 13 Jbeta primers that the PCR ran. The assay was immunoSEQ multiplex PCR, and TCRdb's table has in-frame clones only and misses some. The data show under 130,000 clones, more than 75% seen once. Sequencing was carried out using PBMCs. The receptors originated from a woman under 30 in good health and CMV-seropositive.

This chain connects TRBV9 to TRBJ2-4; D gene uncertain. The CDR3 has 12 residues. The V gene lost 2 bases and the J gene lost 7 bases, with 7 bases spanning the gap. Germline V CDR1 and CDR2: SGDLS, YYNGEE. CDR3 amino acids: CASSVSGNIQYF. The CDR3 DNA reads as TGTGCCAGCAGCGTTTCCGGGAACATTCAGTACTTC.

The rearrangement links TRBV9 to TRBJ2-1, with a possible D match to TRBD1 (6 bases). CDR1 and CDR2 (germline): SGDLS, YYNGEE. V gave up 4 bases and J gave up 7 bases, with 21 bases separating them. The CDR3 totals 16 residues. The CDR3 spells CASSPYDGVTGNEQFF. The CDR3 bases are TGTGCCAGCAGCCCATACGATGGGGTGACAGGTAATGAGCAGTTCTTC.